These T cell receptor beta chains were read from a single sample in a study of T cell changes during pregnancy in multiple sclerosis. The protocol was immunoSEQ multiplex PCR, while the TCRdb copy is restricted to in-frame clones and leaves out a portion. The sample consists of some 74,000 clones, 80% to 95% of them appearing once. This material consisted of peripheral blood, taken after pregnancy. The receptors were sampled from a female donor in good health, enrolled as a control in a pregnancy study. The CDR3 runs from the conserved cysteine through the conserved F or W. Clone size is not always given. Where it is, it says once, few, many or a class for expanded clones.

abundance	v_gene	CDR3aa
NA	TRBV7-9	CASSFGDSHSYEQYF
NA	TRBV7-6	CASSSADNSYEQYF
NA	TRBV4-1	CASSQARVGAHDEQYF
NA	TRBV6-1	CASRGGQGGTEAFF
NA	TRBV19	CASSFRGRVGDEQFF
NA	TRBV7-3	CASSFGGVAFF
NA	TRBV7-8	CASSPGQEAFF
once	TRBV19	CASSIVRDSTSADNEQFF
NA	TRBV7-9	CASSHGTGGTDTQYF
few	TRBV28	CASSPWTGDSPLHF
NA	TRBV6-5	CASIDRGGANVLTF
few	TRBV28	CASSLTGEAFF
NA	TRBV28	CASSATLTGGATEAFF
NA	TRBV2	CASGGTSGRGEQYF